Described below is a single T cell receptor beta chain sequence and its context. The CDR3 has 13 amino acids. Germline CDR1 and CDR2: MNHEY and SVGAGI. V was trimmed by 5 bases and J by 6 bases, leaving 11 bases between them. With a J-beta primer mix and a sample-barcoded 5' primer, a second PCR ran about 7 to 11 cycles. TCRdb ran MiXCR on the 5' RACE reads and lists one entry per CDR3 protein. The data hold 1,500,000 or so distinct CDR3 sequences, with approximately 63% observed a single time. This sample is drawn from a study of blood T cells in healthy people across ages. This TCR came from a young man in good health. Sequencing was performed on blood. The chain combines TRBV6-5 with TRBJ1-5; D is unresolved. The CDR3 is CASSRARGQPQHF. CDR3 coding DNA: TGTGCCAGCAGTCGCGCCCGGGGTCAGCCCCAGCATTTT.